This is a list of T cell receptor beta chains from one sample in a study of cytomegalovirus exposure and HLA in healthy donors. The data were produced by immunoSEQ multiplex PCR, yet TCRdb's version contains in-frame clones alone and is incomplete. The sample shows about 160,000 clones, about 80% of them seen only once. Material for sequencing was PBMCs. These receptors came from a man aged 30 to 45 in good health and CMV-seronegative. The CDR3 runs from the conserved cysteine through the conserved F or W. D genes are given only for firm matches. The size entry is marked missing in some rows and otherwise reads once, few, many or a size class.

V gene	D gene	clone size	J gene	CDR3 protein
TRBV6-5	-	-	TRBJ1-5	CASSYNSGVGNQPQHF
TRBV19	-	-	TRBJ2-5	CASSISPGSGAETQYF
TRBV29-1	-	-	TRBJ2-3	CSVRASSAVADTQYF
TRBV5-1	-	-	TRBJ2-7	CASSRDTGSTIYEQYF
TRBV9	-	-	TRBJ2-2	CASSDLRANTGELFF
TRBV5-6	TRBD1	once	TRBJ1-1	CASSFRDRITHEAFF
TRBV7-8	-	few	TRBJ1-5	CASRGGWDQPQHF
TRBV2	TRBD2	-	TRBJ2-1	CASSDLTSLAGGPYNEQFF
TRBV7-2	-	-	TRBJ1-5	CASSLAGGYSNQPQHF
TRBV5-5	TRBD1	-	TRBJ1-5	CASSLDGTGGISNQPQHF
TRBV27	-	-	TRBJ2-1	CASSFGWSYNEQFF
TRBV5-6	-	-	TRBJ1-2	CASSSMGAGPYGYTF
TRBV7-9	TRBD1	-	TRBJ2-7	CASSLDRGSEQYF
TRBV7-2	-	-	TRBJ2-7	CASSSRDSGAYEQYF
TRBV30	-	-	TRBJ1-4	CAWVQGFGKLFF
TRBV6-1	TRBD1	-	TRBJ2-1	CASAAGTGSPNEQFF
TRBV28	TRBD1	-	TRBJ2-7	CASIAVGRGSEQYF
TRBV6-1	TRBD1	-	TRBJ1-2	CASSEALGQRYGYTF
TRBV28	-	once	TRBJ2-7	CATEGRDYEQYF
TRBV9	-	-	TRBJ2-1	CASSREDSNEQFF
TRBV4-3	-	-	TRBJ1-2	CASSQELRSNYGYTF
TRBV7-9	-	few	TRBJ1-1	CASSLGGTGRTEAFF
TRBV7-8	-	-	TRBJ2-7	CASSLAGRTYEQYF
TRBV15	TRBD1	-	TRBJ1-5	CATSRDWGQNYNQPQHF
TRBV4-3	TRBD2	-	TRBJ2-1	CASSGRPGLALDEQFF
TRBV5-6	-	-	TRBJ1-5	CASSLERENQPQHF
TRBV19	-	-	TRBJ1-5	CASSQGFGQPQHF
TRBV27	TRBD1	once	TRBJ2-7	CASSTGVGEQYF
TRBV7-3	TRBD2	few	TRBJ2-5	CASSRLAGDVTQYF
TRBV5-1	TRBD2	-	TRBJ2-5	CATSAGAAPGETQYF
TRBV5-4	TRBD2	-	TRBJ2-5	CASSLTSAEETQYF
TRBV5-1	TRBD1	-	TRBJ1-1	CASSAETGWMNTEAFF
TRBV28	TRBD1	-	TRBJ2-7	CASSSHSSGGAVYEQYF
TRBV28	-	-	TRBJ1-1	CASSFPDRKTEAFF
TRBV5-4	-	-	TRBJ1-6	CASSIGGGRENNSPLHF
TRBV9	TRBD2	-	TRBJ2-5	CASSPGLAGGQETQYF
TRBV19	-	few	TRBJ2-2	CASSSGTFTGELFF
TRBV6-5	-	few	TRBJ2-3	CASSPLLTSTDTQYF
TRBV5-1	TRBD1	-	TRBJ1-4	CASSGDRATGKLFF
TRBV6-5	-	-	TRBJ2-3	CASSYFNSDTQYF
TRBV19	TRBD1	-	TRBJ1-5	CASTDNGQGRQPQHF
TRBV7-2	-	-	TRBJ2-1	CASSLVYYTSSYNEQFF
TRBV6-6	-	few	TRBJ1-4	CASTNGPGALFF
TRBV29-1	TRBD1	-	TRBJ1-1	CSVADRGEAFF
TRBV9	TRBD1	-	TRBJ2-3	CASSPGQNTDTQYF
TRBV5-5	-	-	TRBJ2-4	CASSLGGGRNIQYF
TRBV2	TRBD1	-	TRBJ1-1	CASNLQGIGNTEAFF
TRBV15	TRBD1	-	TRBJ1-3	CATSRGPGGGNTIYF
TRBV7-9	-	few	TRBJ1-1	CASSLVVLGSEAFF
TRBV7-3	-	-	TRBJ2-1	CASSPLESNEQFF
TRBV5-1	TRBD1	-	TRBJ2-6	CASSPQGAGANVLTF
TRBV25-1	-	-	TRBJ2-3	CASTPERENIDTQYF
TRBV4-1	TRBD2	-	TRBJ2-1	CASSFGTSGEEEQFF
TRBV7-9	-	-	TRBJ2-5	CASSLGRPQETQYF
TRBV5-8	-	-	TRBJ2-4	CASSLVGGENIQYF
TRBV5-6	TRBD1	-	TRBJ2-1	CASSLGQGEQFF
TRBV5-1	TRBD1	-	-	CASSLAGTEIYEQYF